The rows below give T cell receptor beta chains drawn from one sample of a study of somatic mutations in cytotoxic T cells in rheumatoid arthritis. Measured with immunoSEQ multiplex PCR; TCRdb has only the in-frame clones, and not every one. The table lists around 20,000 clones, 65% to 70% of them singletons, with over 15% in the top ten. Sequences were obtained from CD8+ T cells sorted from blood. These receptors were obtained from an adult with rheumatoid arthritis. Both conserved end residues are part of each CDR3. A D gene is named only where the DNA matches it firmly. The listing skips clone size in some rows; elsewhere it reads once, few, many or a size class.

j_call clone_size v_call d_call cdr3_nt cdr3_aa
TRBJ2-3 . TRBV9 . TGTGCCAGCAGCGTAGCGGGCAGGGACCCTAGAGATACGCAGTATTTT CASSVAGRDPRDTQYF
TRBJ2-1 . TRBV11-2 . TGTGCCAGCAGCTTACACGGATACAATGAGCAGTTCTTC CASSLHGYNEQFF
TRBJ2-7 . TRBV2 TRBD1 TGTGCCAGCAGTGCAACCCGGGACAGCTCCTACGAGCAGTACTTC CASSATRDSSYEQYF
TRBJ2-7 few TRBV2 . TGTGCCAGCAGTGCCTCGGGGTCGAGGCACGAGCAGTACTTC CASSASGSRHEQYF
TRBJ2-1 once TRBV10-3 TRBD1 TGTGCCATCAGTGAGTCGAAACAGGGGGCGAATGAGCAGTTCTTC CAISESKQGANEQFF
TRBJ1-1 . TRBV10-1 . TGCGCCAGCACCTGGGACCTCGCCGGCCCCATGAACACTGAAGCTTTCTTT CASTWDLAGPMNTEAFF
TRBJ2-1 . TRBV7-2 . TGTGCCAGCAGCTATGGGGGAAACTCCTACAATGAGCAGTTCTTC CASSYGGNSYNEQFF
TRBJ1-3 . TRBV6-6 TRBD1 TGTGCCAGCAGCACCCGGGACAGAGGGCAGCGTTCCTCATATTTT CASSTRDRGQRSSYF
TRBJ1-1 . TRBV11-2 . TGTGCCAGCAGCGCCCCGGGGGGGACTGAAGCTTTCTTT CASSAPGGTEAFF
TRBJ1-1 once TRBV7-6 TRBD1 TGTGCCAGCAGTCTAGACAGGGGGCATTCGGGCACTGAAGCTTTCTTT CASSLDRGHSGTEAFF
TRBJ1-4 . TRBV19 . TGTGCCAGTAGTATGCTGACACCAACTAATGAAAAACTGTTTTTT CASSMLTPTNEKLFF
TRBJ2-1 . TRBV5-4 . TGTGCCAGCAGCCCCATAGCGGACCACAATGAGCAGTTCTTC CASSPIADHNEQFF
TRBJ2-3 once TRBV19 TRBD1 TGTGCCAGTATTGAGACAGGGGGGACAGATACGCAGTATTTT CASIETGGTDTQYF
TRBJ2-7 . TRBV11-2 . TGTGCCAGCAGCTTAGACATCCCGGAGCAGTACTTC CASSLDIPEQYF
TRBJ2-3 once TRBV29-1 . TGCAGCGTTGAGTGGTACGGTACGGGAAGGGACACGGATACGCAGTATTTT CSVEWYGTGRDTDTQYF
TRBJ1-1 . TRBV6-5 . TGTGCCAGCAGTTTACAGGGGAACACTGAAGCTTTCTTT CASSLQGNTEAFF
TRBJ1-4 few TRBV6-1 . TGTGCCAGCAGTGGGGGAGGTTCTAATGAAAAACTGTTTTTT CASSGGGSNEKLFF
TRBJ1-1 . TRBV29-1 . TGCAGCGTTGAATGGCAGCGTAACACTGAAGTTTTCTTT CSVEWQRNTEVFF
TRBJ2-5 . TRBV25-1 . TGTGCCAGCAGTTCATCTCTTAGGCACTCTCAAGAGACCCAGTACTTC CASSSSLRHSQETQYF
TRBJ1-2 . TRBV30 . TGTGCCTGGAGTGTGGGTAAGGGTAGCTATGGCTACACCTTC CAWSVGKGSYGYTF
TRBJ2-2 . TRBV4-2 . TGTGCCAGCAGCCCTCGGGACTTCGTCGCGAACACCGGGGAGCTGTTTTTT CASSPRDFVANTGELFF
TRBJ1-5 . TRBV27 . TGTGCCAGCAGTTGGTTTGGGGGCTCCAATCAGCCCCAGCATTTT CASSWFGGSNQPQHF
TRBJ2-1 . TRBV7-6 . TGTGCCAGCATGGCGTGGGATGGGTACAATGAGCAGTTCTTC CASMAWDGYNEQFF
TRBJ1-2 once TRBV6-5 . TGTGCCAGCAGTTACAAGGGATCCTCGAGAGGCTACACCTTC CASSYKGSSRGYTF
TRBJ2-7 . TRBV4-2 TRBD2 TGTGCCAGCAGCCAAGAACTGTTGACTAGCGGTTCCTACGAGCAGTACTTC CASSQELLTSGSYEQYF
TRBJ1-3 . TRBV5-4 . TGTGCCAGCAGCTTGAGCGGGGTGGACACCATATATTTT CASSLSGVDTIYF
TRBJ1-3 few TRBV19 . TGTGCCAGTAGTACTCGGGCTTCTTCTGGAAACACCATATATTTT CASSTRASSGNTIYF
TRBJ2-7 medium-sized TRBV7-6 . TGTGCCAGCAGCTTAGTGGAAGACAGCCACGAGCAGTACTTC CASSLVEDSHEQYF
TRBJ2-7 . TRBV27 . TGTGCCAGCGGACTTCCCTACGAGCAGTACTTC CASGLPYEQYF
TRBJ2-1 . TRBV27 . TGTGCCAGCAGCCTTAGGGGGTCCTACAATGAGCAGTTCTTC CASSLRGSYNEQFF
TRBJ1-5 . TRBV27 TRBD1 TGTGCCAGCAGTTCGACAGGGTTGAAAGGCAATCAGCCCCAGCATTTT CASSSTGLKGNQPQHF
TRBJ2-7 . TRBV7-8 . TGTGCCAGCAGCCAGGGGGGGGCGAACTACGAGCAGTACTTC CASSQGGANYEQYF
TRBJ2-5 . TRBV29-1 . TGCAGCGTGGGCCTAGGAGTAGAGACCCAGTACTTC CSVGLGVETQYF
TRBJ2-1 . TRBV2 TRBD2 TGTGCCAGCAGTGATTGGACTAGCGGGGGGAGTGGGTTCTTC CASSDWTSGGSGFF
TRBJ2-4 . TRBV28 TRBD1 TGTGCCAGCAGTCCCCGACAGGGCAAAAACATTCAGTACTTC CASSPRQGKNIQYF
TRBJ2-5 . TRBV7-9 TRBD2 TGTGCCAGCAGCCCAGGACTAGCGGGGGGAGAGACCCAGTACTTC CASSPGLAGGETQYF
TRBJ2-7 . TRBV4-1 . TGCGCCAGCAGCCAAGCACCAAGGCCGAGCTCCTACGAGCAGTACTTC CASSQAPRPSSYEQYF
TRBJ2-7 . TRBV28 TRBD1 TGTGCCAGCACCGACCCGGGACAGGGCGACGAGCAGTACTTC CASTDPGQGDEQYF
TRBJ1-5 . TRBV7-3 . TGTGCCAGCAGCCCAGATGGCAATCAGCCCCAGCATTTT CASSPDGNQPQHF
TRBJ1-6 . TRBV6-6 . TGTGCCAGCAGTTGGGACATTCCCAATTCACCCCTCCACTTT CASSWDIPNSPLHF
TRBJ2-5 . TRBV18 TRBD1 TGTGCCAGCTCACCTACCGGGACAGGGGGCCTACAAGAGACCCAGTACTTC CASSPTGTGGLQETQYF
TRBJ1-5 . TRBV19 . TGTGCCAGTAGTATCATCGGTCAACAGCCCCAGCATTTT CASSIIGQQPQHF
TRBJ2-7 . TRBV5-8 . TGTGCCAGCAGGCCTACAGGGTCGGGCGAGCAGTACTTC CASRPTGSGEQYF
TRBJ2-1 . TRBV15 TRBD1 TGTGCCACCAGCAGAGATCGGGGACAGGGCCGGGAGCAGTTCTTC CATSRDRGQGREQFF
TRBJ2-2 few TRBV5-6 . TGTGCCAGCAGCTTGGATTTAGGGCAGGGGCACACCGGGGAGCTGTTTTTT CASSLDLGQGHTGELFF
TRBJ1-1 . TRBV7-9 . TGTGCCAGCAGCTTTTCAGGGCGACAATTGAACACTGAAGCTTTCTTT CASSFSGRQLNTEAFF
TRBJ1-2 . TRBV18 TRBD1 TGTGCCAGCTCACCACGGGACAGAGACGGCTACACCTTC CASSPRDRDGYTF
TRBJ2-7 . TRBV7-9 . TGTGCCAGCAGCGACTCCTACGAGCAGTACTTC CASSDSYEQYF
TRBJ2-1 . TRBV27 TRBD2 TGTGCCAGCGTCCTTTCGGGGGGAATAACCTACAATGAGCAGTTCTTC CASVLSGGITYNEQFF
TRBJ2-2 . TRBV5-6 TRBD2 TGTGCCAGCAGCCCGGGGGGGAGTACCGGGGAGCTGTTTTTT CASSPGGSTGELFF